The clone carrying this T cell receptor (beta chain) was detected ten times or more. Its specificity is not known. Hyperthyroidism patients were newly diagnosed, had disease duration under 2 months, and were aged 18 to 65 years. Exclusion of patients followed from uncontrolled infection, other autoimmune disease, pregnancy or lactation. Cells are PBMCs isolated from 9 to 10 ml of fresh blood. The data derive from a study of T cells in Graves' hyperthyroidism and ophthalmopathy. RNA transcripts served as the template for amplifying TCR beta CDR3 regions. HTBI primers were employed in a first-round RT-PCR of the TCR CDR3. Each CDR3 protein is one row after TCRdb ran MiXCR on the multiplex PCR reads. This table holds 250,000 or so distinct CDR3 sequences, 13% to 15% found once. Overall study findings and caveats: Blood also carried most thyroid clonotypes expanded above 0.001.

The sample comprised blood. The receptor was isolated from a woman aged 40 to 50 with Graves' hyperthyroidism that later progressed to Graves' ophthalmopathy.

CDR3 DNA sequence: TGTGCCAGCAGTACCGGGACAGCTATCACAGATACGCAGTATTTT. The encoded protein is CASSTGTAITDTQYF. This rearrangement joins TRBV2 to TRBJ2-3; 7 bases map to TRBD1. CDR3 length equals 15 residues. V was pared by 5 bases and J by 2 bases, with 7 bases of the junction left unmatched. Germline CDR1 SNHLY, CDR2 FYNNEI.